This TCR beta chain was profiled in a study of blood T cell repertoires in COVID-19. Trimming removed 3 bases at V and 4 bases at J, with 6 bases between. CDR1 KGHSH and CDR2 LQKENI come from the germline V gene. The CDR3 spans 12 residues. Sequencing was performed with immunoSEQ multiplex PCR; in TCRdb, only in-frame clones are kept and a portion is missing. The sample has under 85,000 clones, approximately 90% seen once; the top ten hold more than 10%. This chain joins TRBV18 and TRBJ1-2; D remains unclear. This clonotype was sampled from a man between 65 and 85 years old with active or convalescent COVID-19. What was sequenced was peripheral blood. The CDR3 here is CASSPSGYGYTF. The CDR3 DNA reads TGTGCCAGCTCACCTTCCGGCTATGGCTACACCTTC.